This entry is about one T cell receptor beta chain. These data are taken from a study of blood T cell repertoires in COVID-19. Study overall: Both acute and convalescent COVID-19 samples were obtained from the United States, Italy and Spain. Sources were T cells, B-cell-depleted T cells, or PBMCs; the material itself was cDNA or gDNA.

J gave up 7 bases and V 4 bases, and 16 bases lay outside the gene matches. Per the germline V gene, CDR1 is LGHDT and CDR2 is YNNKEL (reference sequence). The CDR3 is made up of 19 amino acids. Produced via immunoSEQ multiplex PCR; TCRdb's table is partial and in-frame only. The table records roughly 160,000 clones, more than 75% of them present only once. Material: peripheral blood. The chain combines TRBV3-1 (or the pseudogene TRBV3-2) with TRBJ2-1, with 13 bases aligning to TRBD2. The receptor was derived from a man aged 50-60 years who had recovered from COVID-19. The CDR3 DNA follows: TGTGCCAGCAGCCCCCTTGGGGGACTAGCGGGATCCAGGGGAAATGAGCAGTTCTTC. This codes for CASSPLGGLAGSRGNEQFF.